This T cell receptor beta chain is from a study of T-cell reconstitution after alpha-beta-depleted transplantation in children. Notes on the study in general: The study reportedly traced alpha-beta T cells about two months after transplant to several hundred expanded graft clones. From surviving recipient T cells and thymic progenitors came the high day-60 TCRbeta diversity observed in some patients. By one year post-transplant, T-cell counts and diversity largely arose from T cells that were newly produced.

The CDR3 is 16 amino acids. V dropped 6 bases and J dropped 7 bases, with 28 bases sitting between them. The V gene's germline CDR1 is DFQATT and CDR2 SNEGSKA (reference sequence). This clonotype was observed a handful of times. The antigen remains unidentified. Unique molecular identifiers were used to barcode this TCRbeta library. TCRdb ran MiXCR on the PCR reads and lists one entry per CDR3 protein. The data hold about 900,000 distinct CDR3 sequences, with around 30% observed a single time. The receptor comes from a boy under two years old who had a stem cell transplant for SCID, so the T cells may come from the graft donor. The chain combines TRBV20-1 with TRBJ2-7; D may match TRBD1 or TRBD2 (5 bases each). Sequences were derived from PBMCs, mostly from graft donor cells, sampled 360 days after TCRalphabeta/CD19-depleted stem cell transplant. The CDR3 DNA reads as TGCAGTGCCATACTCCTCTCGACGGGAAGGGGTCGAGAGCAGTACTTC. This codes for CSAILLSTGRGREQYF.